Presented here are 17 T cell receptor beta chains from one specimen sequenced in a study of human T cells and chemical hapten exposure. TCRdb ran MiXCR on the RACE reads and lists one entry per CDR3 protein. The top ten clones hold 2% to 3% of a sample with roughly 380,000 distinct CDR3 sequences, approximately 5.1% of them seen once. Time point here: pre-sensitization, week 0. Stated treatment: therapeutic diphenylcyclopropenone sensitization with weekly scalp DPC. Specimen: whole blood, collected in connection with sensitization to the hapten diphenylcyclopropenone (DPC). The receptors were sampled from a woman between 50 and 59 years old with alopecia areata. Some clones in this sample may be carry-over from other donors' samples.

This chain connects TRBV9 to TRBJ2-7; D possibly corresponds to TRBD2 (6 bases). Trimming left V 2 bases short and J 5 bases short, with 20 bases between. Germline CDR1 reads SGDLS; CDR2 reads YYNGEE. This CDR3 is built from 16 residues. The CDR3 DNA reads as TGTGCCAGCAGCGTGGGGCCTTTGACTAGTACCCACGAGCAGTACTTC. Translation gives CASSVGPLTSTHEQYF.

Concerning this clonotype itself: A read error is possible here, since a much larger clone lies one base away. This rearrangement joins TRBV7-9 to TRBJ2-6; no clear D. Germline lookup yields CDR1 SEHNR and CDR2 FQNEAQ (reference sequence). Trimming shortened V by 5 bases and J by 11 bases, and 19 bases separated the two germline ends. The CDR3 loop spans 15 amino acids. CDR3 sequence reads: CASSNLKAAAYVLTF. The CDR3 DNA follows: TGTGCCAGCAGCAACCTGAAGGCGGCAGCCTACGTCCTGACTTTC.

This clonotype has ten or more counts. The chain links TRBV19 to TRBJ1-2; perhaps TRBD1 as D (6 bases). Germline CDR1 and CDR2: LNHDA and SQIVND (reference sequence). CDR3 size: 16 residues. Trimming left V 2 bases short and J 1 base short, with 14 bases between. The CDR3: CASSISGGTNNYGYTF. For the CDR3, the DNA is TGTGCCAGTAGTATAAGTGGGGGCACGAATAACTATGGCTACACCTTC.

This clonotype has more than one count but fewer than ten. V gene TRBV7-2 combines with J gene TRBJ2-7, with D maybe TRBD2 (7 bases). CDR1 and CDR2 (germline): SGHTA, FQGNSA. The V end lost 5 bases, the J end lost 1 base, and 21 bases lay between the germline ends. CDR3 length: 17 amino acids. The CDR3 spells CASSLVGGTYPSYEQYF. The CDR3 DNA reads TGTGCCAGCAGCCTCGTCGGGGGGACATACCCATCCTACGAGCAGTACTTC.

The chain carries TRBV27 and TRBJ2-3, with 12 bases matching TRBD2. The CDR3 runs to 15 residues. Germline CDR1 reads MNHEY; CDR2 reads SMNVEV (reference sequence). The J segment lost 4 bases and the V segment lost 6 bases, leaving 5 bases of the junction unmatched. The CDR3 region is CASSILAGGPDTQYF. The DNA for the CDR3 is TGTGCCAGCAGCATACTAGCGGGAGGCCCAGATACGCAGTATTTT.

The table lists this clonotype with a few counts. V gene TRBV6-5 combines with J gene TRBJ1-1; 12 bases line up with TRBD1. Germline values: CDR1 MNHEY, CDR2 SVGAGI. The CDR3 totals 17 residues. Trimming removed 8 bases from V and 3 bases from J; junction bases left unmatched: 13. CDR3 protein: CASSLRGQGAWYTEAFF. The CDR3 nucleotides are TGTGCCAGCTCCTTAAGGGGACAGGGGGCCTGGTACACTGAAGCTTTCTTT.

This chain connects TRBV27 to TRBJ2-3; D is ambiguous. The germline V gene has CDR1 MNHEY and CDR2 SMNVEV (reference sequence). The CDR3 totals 13 residues. V shed 6 bases and J shed 3 bases, with 10 bases lying between them. The CDR3 DNA sequence: TGTGCCAGCAGGGCACTCCTTACAGATACGCAGTATTTT. This sequence encodes CASRALLTDTQYF.

The genes are TRBV4-1 and TRBJ2-1; D gene unclear. The V and J ends lost 0 bases and 0 bases respectively, with 9 bases between them. The CDR3 is 16 amino acids. The V gene's germline CDR1 is MGHRA and CDR2 YSYEKL. CDR3 coding DNA: TGCGCCAGCAGCCAAGATTCAACTGCCTCCTACAATGAGCAGTTCTTC. This codes for CASSQDSTASYNEQFF.

The table lists this clonotype with many counts. The CDR3 nucleotides read TGCGCCAGCAGTGAACCGACAGGGACCTACAATGAGCAGTTCTTC. This encodes CASSEPTGTYNEQFF. V and J are TRBV10-2 and TRBJ2-1, with TRBD1 matching over 7 bases. J lost 2 bases, V lost 3 bases, and 4 bases had no gene match. This CDR3 has 15 residues. Per germline, CDR1 WSHSY and CDR2 SAAADI.

This clonotype was found a few times. The chain carries TRBV7-2 and TRBJ2-7; 9 bases agree with TRBD1. Germline V lookup: CDR1 SGHTA, CDR2 FQGNSA. The V and J ends lost 4 bases and 4 bases, in that order; junction bases with no gene match: 5. This CDR3 is 14 amino acids long. The CDR3 sequence: CASSSRQGVYEQYF. The DNA for the CDR3 is TGTGCCAGCAGCTCCCGACAGGGGGTTTACGAGCAGTACTTC. Full variable domain (outside the CDR3, taken from reference TRBV7-2 and TRBJ2-7): GAGVSQSPSNKVTEKGKDVELRCDPISGHTALYWYRQSLGQGLEFLIYFQGNSAPDKSGLPSDRFSAERTGGSVSTLTIQRTQQEDSAVYLCASSSRQGVYEQYFGPGTRLTVT.

This clonotype has a handful of counts. The chain combines TRBV14 with TRBJ1-1, with D possibly TRBD1 on 6 matching bases. This CDR3 comprises 14 residues. Germline V gene data show CDR1 as SGHDN and CDR2 as FVKESK. With 4 bases removed from V and 7 bases from J, the gap between germline ends came to 16 bases. CDR3 amino acids: CASSPRGAGDEAFF. CDR3 nucleotide sequence: TGTGCCAGCAGCCCGAGGGGGGCAGGGGATGAAGCTTTCTTT.

The chain couples TRBV12-3 or TRBV12-4 to TRBJ1-2, with D possibly TRBD1 on 5 matching bases. V was shortened by 2 bases and J by 4 bases, with 14 bases between the two germline ends. This CDR3 region has 15 residues. The CDR3 DNA sequence: TGTGCCAGCAGTTTAAGCGGCAGGGTGACCTATGGCTACACCTTC. Translation gives CASSLSGRVTYGYTF.

This clonotype was seen repeatedly, ten times or more. The J gene is TRBJ2-7, the V gene TRBV7-9; maybe TRBD2 (5 bases). Germline loops: CDR1 SEHNR, CDR2 FQNEAQ (reference sequence). Between the trimmed V and J ends, which lost 5 bases and 2 bases, there was a span of 13 bases. The CDR3 runs 14 residues. CDR3 region: CASSPIARTYEQYF. In DNA, the CDR3 is TGTGCCAGCAGCCCAATAGCGCGGACCTACGAGCAGTACTTC.

This clonotype was observed a handful of times. The chain combines TRBV27 with TRBJ2-2; D ambiguous. The CDR3 extends over 12 amino acids. Germline V lookup: CDR1 MNHEY, CDR2 SMNVEV (reference sequence). V was shortened by 4 bases and J by 7 bases, with 7 bases between the two germline ends. The CDR3 nucleotides are TGTGCCAGCAGTTCTTTCGACGGGGAGCTGTTTTTT. Its protein is CASSSFDGELFF.

V is TRBV18 and J is TRBJ2-4; perhaps TRBD1 as D (6 bases). Germline CDR1 and CDR2: KGHSH and LQKENI. The CDR3 has 15 residues. The germline V and J ends were trimmed by 4 bases and 0 bases, with 10 bases remaining between them. The CDR3 DNA reads as TGTGCCAGCTCACTTGGGACAATAGCCAAAAACATTCAGTACTTC. Translated: CASSLGTIAKNIQYF.

This clonotype was observed a few times. The rearrangement joins TRBV6-5 to TRBJ2-7; 7 bases match TRBD1. The V and J ends lost 5 bases and 5 bases, in that order; junction bases with no gene match: 15. Germline V gene data show CDR1 as MNHEY and CDR2 as SVGAGI. The CDR3 loop spans 16 amino acids. The CDR3 sequence: CASSEYQTGLSHEQYF. For the CDR3, the DNA is TGTGCCAGCAGTGAGTACCAGACAGGGTTGTCCCACGAGCAGTACTTC.

This clonotype was counted at least ten times. CDR3 sequence reads: CASSSGQGNTEAFF. The DNA for the CDR3 is TGCGCCAGCAGCTCCGGACAGGGGAACACTGAAGCTTTCTTT. The chain employs TRBV5-1 and TRBJ1-1; 8 nucleotides align to TRBD1. CDR1 is SGHRS, CDR2 YFSETQ, per germline. The CDR3 length is 14 residues. The ends lost 3 bases at V and 1 base at J; junction bases unmatched: 2. Based on the CDR3 plus reference TRBV5-1 and TRBJ1-1, the full variable domain is KAGVTQTPRYLIKTRGQQVTLSCSPISGHRSVSWYQQTPGQGLQFLFEYFSETQRNKGNFPGRFSGRQFSNSRSEMNVSTLELGDSALYLCASSSGQGNTEAFFGQGTRLTVV.